These 32 T cell receptor beta chains were sequenced from one sample in a study of patients and donors after allogeneic stem cell transplantation. TCRdb recomputed calls from the RT-PCR reads with MiXCR, one row per CDR3 protein. This table holds about 960,000 distinct CDR3 sequences, roughly 18% found once. Sequenced material: blood, either unsorted or a sorted T cell fraction (not recorded which). The receptors come from a human donor who was either an allogeneic HSCT recipient or a stem cell or donor lymphocyte infusion donor (not recorded which). It is not recorded whose cells these are; they may come from a transplant donor.

The chain carries TRBV20-1 and TRBJ1-6; the D gene is possibly TRBD1 (6 bases). The germline gives CDR1 DFQATT, CDR2 SNEGSKA (reference sequence). The CDR3 has 14 amino acids. V was clipped by 4 bases and J by 6 bases, with 13 bases between them. The CDR3 loop reads CSATRQVFNSPLHF. The CDR3 region has the DNA TGCAGTGCTACTCGACAGGTTTTTAATTCACCCCTCCACTTT.

The chain uses TRBV6-2 or TRBV6-3 and TRBJ2-5; D remains ambiguous. CDR3 size: 13 residues. With 5 bases removed from V and 2 bases from J, the gap between germline ends came to 9 bases. Germline assignment: CDR1 MNHEY and CDR2 SVGEGT. The CDR3 coding sequence is TGTGCCAGCAGTCGGACGTTTCAAGAGACCCAGTACTTC. Protein: CASSRTFQETQYF.

A few counts support this clonotype. This chain links TRBV12-3 or TRBV12-4 with TRBJ2-6, with TRBD1 matching 9 bases. Germline trimming cut 5 bases from V and 0 bases from J; bases unmatched to any gene: 11. The CDR3 length is 19 residues. CDR3 nucleotides: TGTGCCAGCAGTACCACAAGGGACAGGGCAATCTCTGGGGCCAACGTCCTGACTTTC. This translates into CASSTTRDRAISGANVLTF.

This clonotype was detected only a few times. This sequence joins TRBV6-1 and TRBJ1-2; the match to TRBD1 covers 7 bases. This CDR3 comprises 13 residues. V trimming: 8 bases; J trimming: 6 bases; junction bases outside the gene matches: 9. Germline CDR1 reads MNHNS; CDR2 reads SASEGT. CDR3 DNA: TGTGCCAGCTGGGGAGGGGGCAAGAATGGCTACACCTTC. Its translation: CASWGGGKNGYTF.

The chain couples TRBV12-3 or TRBV12-4 to TRBJ2-1, with 13 positions matching TRBD2. Trimming removed 3 bases from V and 5 bases from J; junction bases left unmatched: 13. CDR3 length: 19 amino acids. For the CDR3, the DNA is TGTGCCAGCAGTTTCACACCGGGACTAGCGGGGCTCGACCACAATGAGCAGTTCTTC. Translating gives CASSFTPGLAGLDHNEQFF.

Comments on this clonotype: The germline gene is not matched at one end of the junction; a read error may be the cause. This chain connects TRBV2 to TRBJ2-5; D tentatively reads TRBD1 or TRBD2 (5 bases each). The CDR3 covers 12 residues. CDR1 and CDR2 (germline): SNHLY, FYNNEI. The CDR3 nucleotides read TGTGCCAGCAGTCCCACTCTATGGGACCTACTCTTC. Residues: CASSPTLWDLLF.

The chain has TRBV10-3 and TRBJ2-5; D is perhaps TRBD1 or TRBD2 (7 bases each). The germline CDR1 and CDR2 sequences are ENHRY and SYGVKD. The CDR3 is made up of 15 amino acids. Trimming shortened V by 10 bases and J by 0 bases, and 18 bases separated the two germline ends. The CDR3 loop is CATRGASGNQETQYF. The CDR3 DNA reads TGTGCCACCAGGGGGGCTAGCGGCAACCAAGAGACCCAGTACTTC.

There are a few counts of this clonotype. V and J are TRBV20-1 and TRBJ1-4; possible D gene TRBD1, 5 bases. V was pared by 6 bases and J by 13 bases, with 24 bases between. CDR1 is DFQATT and CDR2 is SNEGSKA in the germline V gene (reference sequence). The CDR3 sequence is 14 residues long. This CDR3 is CSAQSRDRESVLFF. Here the CDR3 DNA reads TGCAGTGCCCAAAGCCGGGACCGCGAGTCGGTACTGTTTTTT.

This sequence joins TRBV9 and TRBJ2-3; 12 bases agree with TRBD2. In germline, CDR1 is SGDLS, CDR2 YYNGEE. This CDR3 is 15 amino acids long. V dropped 3 bases and J dropped 4; count of bases not matched to a gene: 3. CDR3 in amino acids: CASSASGRASDTQYF. CDR3 in DNA: TGTGCCAGCAGCGCTAGCGGGAGGGCGTCAGATACGCAGTATTTT.

V gene TRBV2 combines with J gene TRBJ2-7; TRBD2 is a possible D gene (6 bases). Trimming left V 7 bases short and J 2 bases short, with 12 bases between. The CDR3 is 13 amino acids. CDR1 and CDR2 from the germline V gene are SNHLY and FYNNEI. The DNA for the CDR3 is TGTGCCAGCATGCGGGGAACCACCTACGAGCAGTACTTC. Protein sequence: CASMRGTTYEQYF.

This clonotype showed up many times. The chain employs TRBV12-3 or TRBV12-4 and TRBJ1-1; no clear D. The CDR3 contains 13 residues. V gave up 3 bases and J gave up 1 base, with 6 bases separating them. The CDR3 DNA sequence: TGTGCCAGCAGTTTCTTCGGGAACACTGAAGCTTTCTTT. Translation: CASSFFGNTEAFF.

Only a few counts were recorded for this clonotype. This sequence joins TRBV4-3 and TRBJ1-4; 12 nucleotides line up with TRBD1. Trimming cost V 6 bases and J 2 bases; bases outside gene matches: 7. The CDR3 runs 17 residues. Germline V gene data show CDR1 as LGHNA and CDR2 as YSLEER. The CDR3 spells CASSAEGQGATNEKLFF. Written as DNA, the CDR3 is TGCGCCAGCAGTGCAGAGGGACAGGGGGCGACTAATGAAAAACTGTTTTTT.

A few counts support this clonotype. The V and J genes are TRBV15 and TRBJ2-1; 8 nucleotides agree with TRBD2. The CDR3 is 17 residues long. With V trimmed by 2 bases and J by 2 bases, 8 bases remained unmatched. Per germline, CDR1 LNHNV and CDR2 YYDKDF (reference sequence). The CDR3 bases are TGTGCCACCAGCAGATACTCGAGCGGGAGTCCCTACAATGAGCAGTTCTTC. This gives the protein CATSRYSSGSPYNEQFF.

This clonotype was seen many times. V usage is TRBV12-3 or TRBV12-4 and J usage is TRBJ2-1, with D uncertain. This CDR3 is 10 amino acids long. The V gene lost 5 bases and the J gene lost 9 bases, with 5 bases spanning the gap. CDR3 nucleotides: TGTGCCAGCAGTGGACCTGAGCAGTTCTTC. This encodes CASSGPEQFF.

In its sample, this clonotype was seen a few times. V usage is TRBV6-2 or TRBV6-3 and J usage is TRBJ2-3; D is unclear. The CDR3 runs 13 residues. The germline V gene has CDR1 MNHEY and CDR2 SVGEGT. Trimming took 6 bases from V and 7 from J, leaving 14 bases between them. This CDR3 is CASRPLPGHTQYF. DNA for the CDR3: TGTGCCAGCAGACCCTTACCCGGCCATACGCAGTATTTT.

The chain couples TRBV2 to TRBJ2-1, with D unresolved. Germline loops: CDR1 SNHLY, CDR2 FYNNEI. The length of the CDR3 is 15 residues. V lost 6 bases to trimming and J lost 0 bases, with 12 bases between them. CDR3 protein: CASRPNHGSYNEQFF. The CDR3 region has the DNA TGTGCCAGCAGGCCCAACCACGGCTCCTACAATGAGCAGTTCTTC.

The J gene is TRBJ2-4, the V gene TRBV6-5; TRBD1 agrees at 8 bases. The CDR3 runs 17 residues. Germline V gene lookup returns CDR1 MNHEY and CDR2 SVGAGI. V was pared by 2 bases and J by 5 bases, with 11 bases of the junction left unmatched. This CDR3 is CASSYEINRGSQNIQYF. The CDR3 region has the DNA TGTGCCAGCAGTTACGAAATCAACAGGGGGAGTCAAAACATTCAGTACTTC.

In its sample, this clonotype was seen a few times. The rearrangement joins TRBV6-1 to TRBJ1-3; D ambiguous. V lost 5 bases and J lost 1, with 12 bases in between. CDR3 length: 15 amino acids. Germline-derived CDR1 and CDR2 are MNHNS and SASEGT. The CDR3 loop is CASSPLDLSGNTIYF. DNA of the CDR3: TGTGCCAGCAGTCCCCTCGACCTTTCTGGAAACACCATATATTTT.

The gene calls are TRBV27 and TRBJ2-1, with D unresolved. Germline V CDR1 and CDR2: MNHEY, SMNVEV (reference sequence). The CDR3 has 16 residues. Trimming stripped 3 bases from V and 7 bases from J, with 19 bases between. CDR3 in amino acids: CASSFTAEPAGNEQFF. CDR3 DNA sequence: TGTGCCAGCAGTTTCACCGCGGAACCTGCTGGGAATGAGCAGTTCTTC.

The rearrangement uses TRBV20-1 and TRBJ2-5; 11 positions agree with TRBD1. Germline CDR1 is DFQATT and CDR2 is SNEGSKA (reference sequence). Losses at the gene ends were 1 base for V and 7 bases for J; bases not matched to a gene: 8. The CDR3 spans 15 residues. The CDR3 bases are TGCAGTGCTAGAGGGGGGACAGGGGGAATCGGGACCCAGTACTTC. Translating it yields CSARGGTGGIGTQYF.

In this sample, this clonotype turned up a few times. The chain combines TRBV9 with TRBJ2-7; D is unclear. The V gene lost 2 bases and the J gene lost 6 bases, with 12 bases spanning the gap. CDR3 length: 13 residues. The germline V gene encodes CDR1 SGDLS and CDR2 YYNGEE. Here the CDR3 reads CASSVTSSVEQYF. Here the CDR3 DNA reads TGTGCCAGCAGCGTGACTTCCTCTGTCGAGCAGTACTTC.

At least ten counts were recorded for this clonotype. The chain combines TRBV29-1 with TRBJ2-1, with D perhaps matching TRBD1 (5 bases). Germline values: CDR1 SQVTM, CDR2 ANQGSEA. This CDR3 has 13 residues. Trimming left V 1 base short and J 3 bases short, with 7 bases between. The CDR3 region has the DNA TGCAGCGTTGAAGCAGGGAACTACAATGAGCAGTTCTTC. As protein: CSVEAGNYNEQFF.

CDR3 DNA: TGTGCCAGCACTACGACAGGGATCTATGGCTACACCTTC. Translated, it gives CASTTTGIYGYTF. This chain links TRBV6-1 with TRBJ1-2; 7 positions agree with TRBD1. The length of the CDR3 is 13 residues. From germline, CDR1 is MNHNS and CDR2 SASEGT. J gave up 4 bases and V 7 bases, and 6 bases lay outside the gene matches.

This clonotype showed up just a few times. The genes are TRBV2 and TRBJ2-3; D might be TRBD1 (6 bases). The germline V gene has CDR1 SNHLY and CDR2 FYNNEI. V lost 9 bases and J 1 base, leaving 14 bases between the germline ends. The CDR3 runs to 14 residues. The CDR3 sequence: CARRTDGGTDTQYF. For the CDR3, the DNA is TGTGCCAGGCGGACAGACGGAGGCACAGATACGCAGTATTTT.

This clonotype showed up just a few times. The chain links TRBV6-1 to TRBJ1-2; D remains unclear. In germline, CDR1 is MNHNS, CDR2 SASEGT. This CDR3 comprises 16 residues. With 8 bases removed from V and 0 bases from J, the gap between germline ends came to 19 bases. CDR3 sequence: CASSESVTATNYGYTF. In DNA, the CDR3 is TGTGCCAGCTCGGAGAGTGTTACGGCCACTAACTATGGCTACACCTTC.

The J gene is TRBJ2-2, the V gene TRBV7-8, with 9 bases aligning to TRBD2. From germline, CDR1 is SGHVS and CDR2 FQNEAQ. This CDR3 region has 15 residues. Unmatched junction bases numbered 7, after V lost 5 bases and J lost 6 bases. CDR3 bases: TGTGCCAGCAGCCGTGGGGAGCGGGGGGCCGGGGAGCTGTTTTTT. Its translation: CASSRGERGAGELFF. The whole variable domain, remainder taken from reference TRBV7-8 and TRBJ2-2, is GAGVSQSPRYKVAKRGQDVALRCDPISGHVSLFWYQQALGQGPEFLTYFQNEAQLDKSGLPSDRFFAERPEGSVSTLKIQRTQQEDSAVYLCASSRGERGAGELFFGEGSRLTVL.

This sequence joins TRBV20-1 and TRBJ2-3, with 7 positions matching TRBD2. The trim removed 6 bases at V and 1 base at J, leaving 13 bases unmatched. The CDR3 sequence is 16 residues long. The germline CDR1 and CDR2 sequences are DFQATT and SNEGSKA (reference sequence). CDR3 coding DNA: TGCAGTGCCCGGGGCCGTAGGGCGGGGGGCACAGATACGCAGTATTTT. This gives the protein CSARGRRAGGTDTQYF.

V and J are TRBV5-1 and TRBJ2-3, with TRBD2 matching 10 bases. The CDR3 covers 15 residues. Germline lookup yields CDR1 SGHRS and CDR2 YFSETQ. Germline trimming cut 4 bases from V and 4 bases from J; bases unmatched to any gene: 6. This CDR3 reads CASSRTSGEPDTQYF. The CDR3 DNA sequence: TGCGCCAGCAGCCGGACTAGCGGAGAACCAGATACGCAGTATTTT.

The V and J genes are TRBV7-2 and TRBJ1-1; D call uncertain. Germline V gives CDR1 SGHTA, CDR2 FQGNSA. The CDR3 is 17 amino acids. With 1 base removed from V and 1 base from J, the gap between germline ends came to 16 bases. CDR3 in DNA: TGTGCCAGCAGCTTAGGGTTGGTGGGTCTGAAGAACACTGAAGCTTTCTTT. Its translation: CASSLGLVGLKNTEAFF.

V usage is TRBV20-1 and J usage is TRBJ2-3; possible D gene TRBD1, 6 bases. Trimming removed 3 bases at V and 0 bases at J, with 19 bases between. CDR3 length: 17 amino acids. CDR1 is DFQATT and CDR2 is SNEGSKA in the germline V gene (reference sequence). The CDR3 DNA follows: TGCAGTGCTAGTTCTTGGGCTACAGGGCCGAGCACAGATACGCAGTATTTT. This sequence encodes CSASSWATGPSTDTQYF.

The V call is TRBV20-1, the J call TRBJ1-5; D gene uncertain. Trimming removed 5 bases from V and 7 bases from J, with 21 bases in between. This CDR3 is built from 15 residues. Per the germline V gene, CDR1 is DFQATT and CDR2 is SNEGSKA (reference sequence). The CDR3 here is CSAPIGVIGRQPQHF. The CDR3 DNA follows: TGCAGTGCTCCAATTGGGGTAATTGGACGGCAGCCCCAGCATTTT.

The chain joins TRBV28 to TRBJ2-7, with D possibly being TRBD2 (7 bases). Germline CDR1 is MDHEN and CDR2 is SYDVKM. Trimming shortened V by 11 bases and J by 5 bases, and 16 bases separated the two germline ends. This CDR3 region has 12 residues. The CDR3 DNA sequence: TGTGCCGGGAGGGGGAGAATCAACGAGCAGTACTTC. Its protein product is CAGRGRINEQYF.